This entry concerns a single T cell receptor (beta chain). These data belong to a study of T cell responses to AZD1222 COVID-19 vaccine. Generated by immunoSEQ multiplex PCR, the TCRdb table keeps only in-frame clones and is missing some. The sample carries approximately 160,000 clones, 75% to 95% recorded once. Germline V gene data show CDR1 as SGHRS and CDR2 as YFSETQ. The trim removed 1 base at V and 1 base at J, leaving 7 bases unmatched. The length of the CDR3 is 16 residues. The sequenced sample was peripheral blood, obtained on day 0 of AZD1222 vaccination. The chain employs TRBV5-1 and TRBJ1-1, with TRBD1 matching over 7 bases. The receptor was isolated from an adult in good health. CDR3 sequence: CASSLSGTATNTEAFF. The CDR3 DNA reads as TGCGCCAGCAGCTTGTCCGGGACAGCTACGAACACTGAAGCTTTCTTT.